A selection of T cell receptor beta chains follows, all from one sample in a study of T cells in localized non-small cell lung cancer. Sequencing used immunoSEQ multiplex PCR; TCRdb keeps in-frame clones, though not all of them. Of about 52,000 clones listed, about nine tenths are singletons. Source: peripheral blood, taken before any cancer treatment. These receptor sequences come from a male donor at least 60 years old with stage III squamous cell lung carcinoma. Both conserved end residues are part of each CDR3. A D gene is named only where the DNA matches it firmly. Not all rows give a size; the values are once, few, many and, for expanded clones, a class.

>TRBV12-2|-|TRBJ1-2|-
CDRLGTGYTF
TGTGACCGGCTGGGGACAGGCTACACCTTC
>TRBV10-2|TRBD2|TRBJ2-1|-
CASAGTSGWDEQFF
TGCGCCAGCGCCGGGACTAGCGGGTGGGATGAGCAGTTCTTC
>TRBV9|-|TRBJ1-3|-
CASSVEGSSGNTIYF
TGTGCCAGCAGCGTGGAGGGGTCATCTGGAAACACCATATATTTT
>TRBV2|TRBD2|TRBJ2-7|-
CASKERAGGHEQYF
TGTGCCAGCAAAGAGAGAGCGGGGGGCCACGAGCAGTACTTC
>TRBV13|TRBD2|TRBJ2-1|-
CASSFPRGGGDYNEQFF
TGTGCCAGCAGCTTCCCCCGAGGCGGGGGGGACTACAATGAGCAGTTCTTC
>TRBV27|-|TRBJ1-5|once
CASSLSANQPQHF
TGTGCCAGCAGTTTATCGGCAAATCAGCCCCAGCATTTT
>TRBV6-5|-|TRBJ2-7|-
CASRSTGYEQYF
TGTGCCAGCAGATCAACAGGTTACGAGCAGTACTTC
>TRBV7-9|-|TRBJ1-4|-
CASSSPGPNREKLFF
TGTGCCAGCAGCTCTCCGGGACCTAATCGGGAAAAACTGTTTTTT
>TRBV7-2|-|TRBJ2-3|-
CASTNSLDTQYF
TGTGCCAGCACCAATAGCTTGGATACGCAGTATTTT
>TRBV7-2|-|TRBJ2-7|-
CASSPDRTFHEQYF
TGTGCCAGCAGCCCCGACAGGACGTTCCACGAGCAGTACTTC
>TRBV6-5|TRBD1|TRBJ1-5|-
CASSSAGQGGGRPQHF
TGTGCCAGCAGTTCCGCCGGGCAGGGGGGCGGCCGGCCCCAGCATTTT
>TRBV4-2|TRBD1|TRBJ2-3|-
CASAAGGVGEDTQYF
TGTGCCAGCGCCGCAGGGGGAGTTGGGGAGGATACGCAGTATTTT
>TRBV5-1|-|TRBJ2-3|-
CASSLQPPPTDTQYF
TGCGCCAGCAGCTTACAGCCACCACCGACAGATACGCAGTATTTT
>TRBV5-6|-|TRBJ1-5|-
CASSLAAQPSNQPQHF
TGTGCCAGCAGCTTGGCCGCACAGCCTAGCAATCAGCCCCAGCATTTT
>TRBV4-3|-|TRBJ2-6|-
CASSQESSGANVLTF
TGCGCCAGCAGCCAAGAGAGCTCTGGGGCCAACGTCCTGACTTTC
>TRBV20-1|-|TRBJ2-5|-
CSATSGETQYF
TGCAGTGCCACGTCAGGAGAGACCCAGTACTTC